What follows is one T cell receptor beta chain and its context. This specimen belongs to a study of blood T cell repertoires in COVID-19. Per germline, CDR1 MNHEY and CDR2 SVGAGI. The CDR3 extends over 15 amino acids. V dropped 2 bases and J dropped 4; count of bases not matched to a gene: 3. Those who participated ranged in age from roughly 18 to 95 years and resided in 20 to 25 US areas. Cohort 3 recovered donors had two negative PCRs, clearance, or symptom resolution. In the source study's methods: How many nucleated cells were present was estimated from reference gene primer amplification. The method was immunoSEQ multiplex PCR; TCRdb's version includes in-frame clones alone and lacks a portion of them. V and J calls and clone size are those listed in that table; D and trimming were worked out from the DNA. The sample includes fewer than 200,000 clones, about 72% seen only once; the top ten take 15% to 20%.

The chain joins TRBV6-5 to TRBJ1-4; 8 positions agree with TRBD1. The specimen sequenced was PBMCs or T cells enriched from blood (not recorded which). The receptor's source is a woman in her forties or fifties who had recovered from COVID-19. CDR3 DNA sequence: TGTGCCAGCAGTTACGGACAGGGACTTAATGAAAAACTGTTTTTT. Amino acid sequence: CASSYGQGLNEKLFF.